This is a list of T cell receptor beta chains from one sample in a study of blood T cells in healthy people across ages. MiXCR was run by TCRdb on the 5' RACE reads, yielding one entry per CDR3 protein. The sample includes about 1.4 million distinct CDR3 sequences, roughly 60% of them seen just once. Sequenced sample: blood. The source is a man between 18 and 29 years old in good health. CDR3s include the opening cysteine and the closing phenylalanine or tryptophan. The order of the fields is D gene, V gene, clone size, J gene, CDR3 DNA, CDR3 protein. D genes are given only for firm matches. Size values are once, few and many counts, or a class for expanded clones, and some rows have none.

-,TRBV5-1,-,TRBJ2-2,TGCGCCAGCAGGTCGTCGGACTCGAACACCGGGGAGCTGTTTTTT,CASRSSDSNTGELFF
TRBD1,TRBV6-5,-,TRBJ2-1,TGTGCCAGCAGTTACAGGGACAGGGACAATGAGCAGTTCTTC,CASSYRDRDNEQFF
-,TRBV2,few,TRBJ2-3,TGTGCCAGCAGAGTCCCGAGACGGAATTCTGAGGCCACAGATACGCAGTATTTT,CASRVPRRNSEATDTQYF
-,TRBV11-2,-,TRBJ2-7,TGTGCCAGCAGCTTAGACCGGGGAATCCAGTACTTC,CASSLDRGIQYF
TRBD2,TRBV6-5,few,TRBJ2-3,TGTGCCAGCAGTTACTCGAGTCTAGCGGGAGTACGGAGCACAGATACGCAGTATTTT,CASSYSSLAGVRSTDTQYF
TRBD1,TRBV5-6,-,TRBJ2-7,TGTGCCAGCAGCGACGGGACAGGGGGGGCCGAGCAGTACTTC,CASSDGTGGAEQYF
-,TRBV7-6,-,TRBJ2-7,TGTGCCAGCAGCTTTGGTGGGAATGACAACGGGCAGTACTTC,CASSFGGNDNGQYF
-,TRBV29-1,-,TRBJ2-5,TGCAGCGTTGAATACGGGCTCCAAGAGACCCAGTACTTC,CSVEYGLQETQYF
TRBD1,TRBV4-1,-,TRBJ1-5,TGCGCCAGCAGCCAAGGGGGACAGGGCCGAATCAATCAGCCCCAGCATTTT,CASSQGGQGRINQPQHF
-,TRBV9,-,TRBJ2-7,TGTGCCAGCAGCGCAGGGGGCGGGGGAGCCTTCTACGAGCAGTACTTC,CASSAGGGGAFYEQYF
-,TRBV20-1,-,TRBJ2-5,TGCAGTGCTAGAGACTTTATGGGGCAGCAAGAGACCCAGTACTTC,CSARDFMGQQETQYF
TRBD2,TRBV12-3/TRBV12-4,-,TRBJ2-7,TGTGCCAGCAGCCCAAGGACTAGCTCCGAGCAGTACTTC,CASSPRTSSEQYF
TRBD1,TRBV12-5,-,TRBJ1-4,TGTGCTAGTGGATTGGACAGGGTTATCAATGAAAAACTGTTTTTT,CASGLDRVINEKLFF
TRBD2,TRBV9,-,TRBJ2-7,TGTGCCAGCAGCGTAGCACTAGCGGGAGTAGGCGAGCAGTACTTC,CASSVALAGVGEQYF
-,TRBV20-1,-,TRBJ2-3,TGCAGTGCTAGCCGAGACCCGAACTATGCGGACACAGATACGCAGTATTTT,CSASRDPNYADTDTQYF
TRBD1,TRBV18,-,TRBJ1-2,TGTGCCAGCTCACACGGTGGACAGGGTCCGTATGGCTACACCTTC,CASSHGGQGPYGYTF
-,TRBV27,few,TRBJ2-7,TGTGCCAGCAGTCCCCGCCAGGGAATCGACGAGCAGTACTTC,CASSPRQGIDEQYF
-,TRBV12-3/TRBV12-4,few,TRBJ2-3,TGTGCCAGTTCCCGGGACGCTAGCACAGATACGCAGTATTTT,CASSRDASTDTQYF
TRBD2,TRBV7-2,-,TRBJ2-3,TGTGCCAGCAGCCTCCCCCGGGGGAGGGCAGATACGCAGTATTTT,CASSLPRGRADTQYF
TRBD1,TRBV7-9,-,TRBJ2-7,TGTGCCAGCAGCACTTGGGACAGCACCTCCTACGAGCAGTACTTC,CASSTWDSTSYEQYF
TRBD1,TRBV12-3/TRBV12-4,few,TRBJ2-5,TGTGCCAGCAGCCAAGGGGGTTGGGGGACAGATCAAGAGACCCAGTACTTC,CASSQGGWGTDQETQYF
-,TRBV27,few,TRBJ2-7,TGTGCCAGCAGTTTACCAGGGGCGAATTTACCAACCTACGAGCAGTACTTC,CASSLPGANLPTYEQYF
-,TRBV7-2,-,TRBJ2-3,TGTGCCAGCAGCTCTAGAGTCTACGGCACAGATACGCAGTATTTT,CASSSRVYGTDTQYF